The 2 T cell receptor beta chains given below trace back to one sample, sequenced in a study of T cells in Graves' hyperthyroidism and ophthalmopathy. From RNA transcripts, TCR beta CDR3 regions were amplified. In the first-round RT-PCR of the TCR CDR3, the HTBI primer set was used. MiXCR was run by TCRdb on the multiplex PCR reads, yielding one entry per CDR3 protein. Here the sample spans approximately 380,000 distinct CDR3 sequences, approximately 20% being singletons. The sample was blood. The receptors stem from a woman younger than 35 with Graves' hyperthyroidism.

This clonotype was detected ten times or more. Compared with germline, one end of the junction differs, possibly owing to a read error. CDR3 nucleotide sequence: TGTGCCAACAGTTTTTTGAGCGATGGCTACACCTTC. It specifies CANSFLSDGYTF. J is TRBJ1-2 and V is TRBV12-3 or TRBV12-4; D is undetermined. The CDR3 has 12 residues.

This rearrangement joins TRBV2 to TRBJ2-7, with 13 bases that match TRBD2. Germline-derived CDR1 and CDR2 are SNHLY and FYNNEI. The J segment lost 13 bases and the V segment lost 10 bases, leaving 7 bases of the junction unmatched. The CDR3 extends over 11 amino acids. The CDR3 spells CATRTSGGFYF. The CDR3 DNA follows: TGTGCCACCCGGACTAGCGGGGGTTTTTACTTC.